This T cell receptor beta chain comes out of a study of cytomegalovirus exposure and HLA in healthy donors. V was clipped by 0 bases and J by 12 bases, with 5 bases between them. The CDR3 is made up of 9 amino acids. Germline V gene lookup returns CDR1 SQVTM and CDR2 ANQGSEA. Study results and limitations: By a later analysis, the bulk of CMV-associated TCR beta chains appeared HLA-restricted.

As regards this clone: Antigen unknown.

The study ran its PCR with 60 Vbeta and 13 Jbeta primers. The table came from immunoSEQ multiplex PCR; TCRdb's copy has only in-frame clones and leaves some out. The data hold a few hundred thousand clones, with less than 85% observed a single time. The origin of this receptor is a girl aged 2-15 years in good health and CMV-seronegative. This rearrangement joins TRBV29-1 to TRBJ1-2, with D uncertain. The sequenced sample consisted of PBMCs. The CDR3, as DNA: TGCAGCGTTGAAGAGGGAGACACCTTC. Translating it yields CSVEEGDTF.